The present T cell receptor beta chain was sequenced within a study of early T cells in non-severe SARS-CoV-2 infection. The germline gives CDR1 SEHNR, CDR2 FQNEAQ (reference sequence). V gave up 5 bases and J gave up 4 bases; unmatched junction bases: 8. The CDR3 runs 15 residues. Individual cDNA molecules were tagged with unique molecular identifiers. One entry per CDR3 protein results from TCRdb running MiXCR on the 5' RACE reads. The table includes under 70,000 distinct CDR3 sequences, over 4.5% detected once. The origin of this receptor is an adult who was a healthcare worker with PCR-confirmed SARS-CoV-2 infection or an uninfected control (not recorded which). The V call is TRBV7-9, the J call TRBJ1-1, with 9 bases fitting TRBD1. The source material was whole blood. The CDR3 here is CASSPRQGVGTEAFF. The CDR3 bases are TGTGCCAGCAGCCCCCGACAGGGGGTTGGCACTGAAGCTTTCTTT.